This TCR beta chain came from a study of T cells in Graves' hyperthyroidism and ophthalmopathy. This clonotype showed up many times. Ophthalmopathy patients all had a Clinical Activity Score of at least 3, a NOSPECS grade of at least 4 and disease under 3 months old. Lactation, pregnancy, other autoimmune disease or uncontrolled infection led to exclusion of patients. The CDR3 has 15 residues. The germline CDR1 and CDR2 sequences are LGHDT and YNNKEL (reference sequence). V was pared by 2 bases and J by 5 bases, with 4 bases of the junction left unmatched. Amplification of TCR beta CDR3 regions used RNA as the template. The HTBI primer set drove a first-round RT-PCR of the TCR CDR3. TCRdb processed the multiplex PCR reads anew with MiXCR; each CDR3 protein has one entry. The table has nearly 600,000 distinct CDR3 sequences, 13% to 15% seen once.

The receptor was derived from a woman between 18 and 30 years old with Graves' ophthalmopathy. J is TRBJ2-3 and V is TRBV3-1; 10 bases align to TRBD2. Material: blood. This CDR3 is CASSQLAGEGDTQYF. The CDR3 nucleotides are TGTGCCAGCAGCCAACTAGCGGGAGAGGGAGATACGCAGTATTTT.